These 30 T cell receptor beta chains were all obtained from the same sample, sequenced in a study of cytomegalovirus exposure and HLA in healthy donors. With 60 Vbeta and 13 Jbeta primers, the PCR was carried out. Data came from immunoSEQ multiplex PCR; TCRdb stores just in-frame clones and leaves some out. The sample holds around 100,000 clones, roughly 78% seen once. Sequenced sample: PBMCs. These receptors were obtained from a woman aged 40-49 years in good health and CMV-seronegative.

The V gene is TRBV14, the J gene TRBJ2-5; 10 bases agree with TRBD1. Germline trimming cut 6 bases from V and 6 bases from J; bases unmatched to any gene: 13. Germline V gives CDR1 SGHDN, CDR2 FVKESK. The CDR3 consists of 16 residues. For the CDR3, the DNA is TGTGCCAGCAGGTTACTTGACAGGGGGCTTTGTCAGACCCAGTACTTC. Protein product: CASRLLDRGLCQTQYF. The variable domain in full, with the rest retrieved from reference TRBV14 and TRBJ2-5, is EAGVTQFPSHSVIEKGQTVTLRCDPISGHDNLYWYRRVMGKEIKFLLHFVKESKQDESGMPNNRFLAERTGGTYSTLKVQPAELEDSGVYFCASRLLDRGLCQTQYFGPGTRLLVL.

This sequence joins TRBV5-1 and TRBJ1-5, with 9 bases matching TRBD1. Per germline, CDR1 SGHRS and CDR2 YFSETQ. V trimming: 3 bases; J trimming: 2 bases; junction bases outside the gene matches: 21. There are 21 residues in the CDR3. This CDR3 is CASSSTMDRGRISLRNQPQHF. In DNA form, the CDR3 reads TGCGCCAGCAGCTCCACTATGGACAGGGGAAGGATCAGTCTGCGCAATCAGCCCCAGCATTTT. The full variable domain, in which reference TRBV5-1 and TRBJ1-5 provide the parts outside the CDR3, is KAGVTQTPRYLIKTRGQQVTLSCSPISGHRSVSWYQQTPGQGLQFLFEYFSETQRNKGNFPGRFSGRQFSNSRSEMNVSTLELGDSALYLCASSSTMDRGRISLRNQPQHFGDGTRLSIL.

The gene calls are TRBV7-2 and TRBJ2-4, with unresolved D. Germline CDR1 reads SGHTA; CDR2 reads FQGNSA. V dropped 3 bases and J dropped 1 base, with 10 bases sitting between them. This CDR3 is 15 amino acids long. In DNA, the CDR3 is TGTGCCAGCAGCTTCGGGTATTCGGCCAAAAACATTCAGTACTTC. It is translated as CASSFGYSAKNIQYF.

This clone has a handful of counts. This chain uses TRBV29-1 with TRBJ2-3; TRBD2 matches 9 bases. With 5 bases clipped from V and 2 bases from J, the junction kept 8 bases outside the gene matches. The CDR3 length is 15 residues. Germline CDR1 reads SQVTM; CDR2 reads ANQGSEA. CDR3 coding DNA: TGCAGCGTTTCTTCAGCGGGAGGCACCACAGATACGCAGTATTTT. Its protein is CSVSSAGGTTDTQYF.

The J gene is TRBJ1-3, the V gene TRBV2; no clear D gene. Deletions cut 6 bases from V and 0 bases from J, with 9 bases between. The germline CDR1 and CDR2 sequences are SNHLY and FYNNEI. The CDR3 runs to 14 residues. CDR3 loop: CASRAAVSGNTIYF. The CDR3 nucleotides read TGTGCCAGCAGAGCAGCGGTCTCTGGAAACACCATATATTTT.

V and J are TRBV5-4 and TRBJ2-4; 7 positions match TRBD2. CDR1 is SGHNT and CDR2 is YYREEE in the germline V gene (reference sequence). The CDR3 is 14 amino acids. Trimming removed 4 bases from V and 7 bases from J; junction bases left unmatched: 8. The CDR3 loop reads CASSMPGRENIQYF. The CDR3 coding sequence is TGTGCCAGCAGCATGCCAGGGAGGGAGAACATTCAGTACTTC.

This rearrangement joins TRBV7-2 to TRBJ2-7; 13 bases align to TRBD2. Losses at the gene ends were 3 bases for V and 0 bases for J; bases not matched to a gene: 2. The germline V gene encodes CDR1 SGHTA and CDR2 FQGNSA. This CDR3 has 16 residues. The CDR3 spells CASSLGTSGNSYEQYF. The CDR3 DNA sequence: TGTGCCAGCAGCTTGGGGACTAGCGGGAACTCCTACGAGCAGTACTTC. Full variable domain (rest looked up from reference TRBV7-2 and TRBJ2-7): GAGVSQSPSNKVTEKGKDVELRCDPISGHTALYWYRQSLGQGLEFLIYFQGNSAPDKSGLPSDRFSAERTGGSVSTLTIQRTQQEDSAVYLCASSLGTSGNSYEQYFGPGTRLTVT.

CDR3 sequence (DNA): TGTGCCAGCAGTGAAGGACGGCTCAGGGAAGCTTTCTTT. It codes for CASSEGRLREAFF. This chain links TRBV6-1 with TRBJ1-1; D not resolved. The germline V gene encodes CDR1 MNHNS and CDR2 SASEGT. V lost 1 base, J lost 8 bases, and 11 bases lay in between. The CDR3 extends over 13 amino acids.

The chain links TRBV4-3 to TRBJ2-7; a possible D gene is TRBD1 (5 bases). The CDR3 sequence is 15 residues long. CDR1 and CDR2 (germline): LGHNA, YSLEER. Trimming pared 0 bases from V and 2 bases from J, leaving 11 bases between. CDR3 nucleotides: TGCGCCAGCAGCCAAGATGTGACAGAGACCTACGAGCAGTACTTC. It translates to CASSQDVTETYEQYF.

This chain joins TRBV28 and TRBJ2-7; the match to TRBD1 covers 7 bases. This CDR3 contains 12 residues. With V trimmed by 5 bases and J by 6 bases, 4 bases remained unmatched. Germline V gives CDR1 MDHEN, CDR2 SYDVKM. Here the CDR3 reads CASSLTGSEQYF. CDR3 bases: TGTGCCAGCAGTCTGACAGGGTCCGAGCAGTACTTC.

This clone was picked up one time. V and J are TRBV19 and TRBJ2-7, with 10 bases that match TRBD2. Germline V CDR1 and CDR2: LNHDA, SQIVND (reference sequence). The CDR3 sequence is 12 residues long. V lost 10 bases to trimming and J lost 6 bases; unmatched junction nucleotides: 6. This chain's CDR3 is CATTSSGSEQYF. The CDR3 coding sequence is TGTGCCACCACGTCTAGCGGGAGCGAGCAGTACTTC.

This chain uses TRBV10-3 with TRBJ1-2, with 11 bases aligning to TRBD1. The CDR3 contains 14 residues. With V trimmed by 6 bases and J by 8 bases, 8 bases remained unmatched. In germline, CDR1 is ENHRY, CDR2 SYGVKD. The chain's CDR3 is CAISRGQGAEGYTF. The DNA for the CDR3 is TGTGCCATCAGCCGAGGACAGGGGGCGGAAGGCTACACCTTC.

A remark on this clone: An end of the junction differs from the germline gene, which may be a read error. The identical CDR3 is also encoded by other nucleotide sequences in the sample. The genes are TRBV5-6 and TRBJ1-4, with unresolved D. CDR1 and CDR2 from the germline V gene are SGHDT and YYEEEE. The CDR3 is made up of 15 amino acids. CDR3 loop: CASSLRGIPNEKLFF. The CDR3 region has the DNA TGTGCCAGCAGCTTGAGAGGGATCCCTAACGAAAAACTGTTTTTT.

J is TRBJ1-4 and V is TRBV30; D is unresolved. This CDR3 comprises 14 residues. CDR1 GTSNPN and CDR2 SVGIG come from the germline V gene (reference sequence). V was pared by 3 bases and J by 0 bases, with 8 bases between. The CDR3, as DNA: TGTGCCTGGAGCGTTAGCTCAACTAATGAAAAACTGTTTTTT. Its protein product is CAWSVSSTNEKLFF.

The chain links TRBV5-1 to TRBJ2-7; D is undetermined. V was clipped by 4 bases and J by 5 bases, with 10 bases between them. This CDR3 comprises 12 residues. Germline V gives CDR1 SGHRS, CDR2 YFSETQ. CDR3 protein: CASSLPGNEQYF. Written as DNA, the CDR3 is TGCGCCAGCAGCCTTCCAGGAAACGAGCAGTACTTC.

As to this clone: The germline gene is not matched at one end of the junction; a read error may be the cause. V gene TRBV7-9 combines with J gene TRBJ1-2, with D uncertain. The CDR3 loop spans 12 amino acids. Per germline, CDR1 SEHNR and CDR2 FQNEAQ (reference sequence). The chain's CDR3 is CSSSSGFIGYTF. DNA of the CDR3: TGTTCCAGCTCCTCGGGTTTTATCGGCTACACCTTC.

The rearrangement joins TRBV5-1 to TRBJ1-2, with D tentatively TRBD1 (6 bases). The germline gives CDR1 SGHRS, CDR2 YFSETQ. The CDR3 spans 14 residues. With 3 bases removed from V and 5 bases from J, the gap between germline ends came to 14 bases. The CDR3 loop reads CASSSYTGSYGYTF. The DNA of the CDR3 is TGCGCCAGCAGCTCCTATACAGGGTCGTATGGCTACACCTTC.

V is TRBV10-3 and J is TRBJ2-7, with 8 bases that match TRBD2. Germline V CDR1 and CDR2: ENHRY, SYGVKD. The CDR3 contains 16 residues. The junction had 11 bases not matched to a gene; V was cut back by 0 bases and J by 7 bases. The CDR3 nucleotides are TGTGCCATCAGTGAGTCTTCCAGCGGGAGTCTACGGGAGCAGTACTTC. Residues: CAISESSSGSLREQYF.

This clone appeared a single time. The V and J genes are TRBV29-1 and TRBJ1-1, with a tentative D call TRBD1 (5 bases). Germline CDR1 reads SQVTM; CDR2 reads ANQGSEA. The V gene lost 7 bases and the J gene lost 3 bases, with 15 bases spanning the gap. The CDR3 extends over 13 amino acids. CDR3 loop: CSAQAGVDTEAFF. For the CDR3, the DNA is TGCAGCGCCCAGGCGGGGGTTGACACTGAAGCTTTCTTT.

This clone was recorded only once. This chain joins TRBV6-1 and TRBJ1-2; the D is unclear. Germline values: CDR1 MNHNS, CDR2 SASEGT. The V end was cut by 0 bases, the J end by 4 bases, with 9 bases between. CDR3 length equals 14 residues. CDR3 coding DNA: TGTGCCAGCAGTGAAGCTGGGCAGATCTATGGCTACACCTTC. Translating gives CASSEAGQIYGYTF.

This clone was observed once. This chain links TRBV30 with TRBJ1-1, with a possible D match to TRBD1 (5 bases). The germline gives CDR1 GTSNPN, CDR2 SVGIG (reference sequence). V dropped 0 bases and J dropped 1 base, with 9 bases sitting between them. This CDR3 spans 14 amino acids. CDR3 sequence reads: CAWSVGQGNTEAFF. The CDR3 bases are TGTGCCTGGAGTGTAGGGCAGGGGAACACTGAAGCTTTCTTT.

V gene TRBV30 combines with J gene TRBJ2-2, with D possibly being TRBD1 (5 bases). The CDR3 is made up of 19 amino acids. CDR1 is GTSNPN and CDR2 is SVGIG in the germline V gene (reference sequence). The V end was cut by 4 bases, the J end by 1 base, with 25 bases between. In DNA form, the CDR3 reads TGTGCCTGGAACCCCCCCCGCAGGGTGGGTGGAAAGAACACCGGGGAGCTGTTTTTT. It specifies CAWNPPRRVGGKNTGELFF.

The chain employs TRBV6-5 and TRBJ2-7; D is possibly TRBD2 (7 bases). CDR1 and CDR2 (germline): MNHEY, SVGAGI. V was trimmed by 2 bases and J by 2 bases, leaving 16 bases between them. The CDR3 loop spans 16 amino acids. The CDR3: CASSYKGGAGTYEQYF. The CDR3 nucleotides read TGTGCCAGCAGTTACAAAGGGGGGGCCGGAACCTACGAGCAGTACTTC.

The chain recombines TRBV5-6 with TRBJ2-5; 9 positions agree with TRBD1. There are 16 residues in the CDR3. Germline CDR1 reads SGHDT; CDR2 reads YYEEEE. Unmatched junction bases numbered 10, after V lost 3 bases and J lost 4 bases. This CDR3 is CASSWGTGRIRETQYF. CDR3 sequence (DNA): TGTGCCAGCAGCTGGGGGACAGGGCGGATTCGAGAGACCCAGTACTTC. The entire variable domain, with the rest obtained from reference TRBV5-6 and TRBJ2-5, is as follows: DAGVTQSPTHLIKTRGQQVTLRCSPKSGHDTVSWYQQALGQGPQFIFQYYEEEERQRGNFPDRFSGHQFPNYSSELNVNALLLGDSALYLCASSWGTGRIRETQYFGPGTRLLVL.

The chain couples TRBV6-8 to TRBJ2-3; TRBD1 matches at 7 bases. The CDR3 length is 17 residues. The V segment lost 4 bases and the J segment 1 base; nucleotides outside the gene matches: 11. CDR1 and CDR2 from the germline V gene are MNHGY and SAAAGT. In DNA form, the CDR3 reads TGTGCCAGCAGTTCTCCCCCGACAGGGCACGGCACAGATACGCAGTATTTT. It translates to CASSSPPTGHGTDTQYF.

This chain connects TRBV30 to TRBJ2-3; TRBD2 matches at 7 bases. The CDR3 extends over 12 amino acids. After removal of 4 bases from V and 13 bases from J, the junction contained 11 bases not matched to a gene. Germline V gene data show CDR1 as GTSNPN and CDR2 as SVGIG (reference sequence). The CDR3 nucleotides read TGTGCCTGGATTGGGGGAGGGCAGAGGGAGTATTTT. It codes for CAWIGGGQREYF.

The chain couples TRBV16 to TRBJ2-7, with 8 bases lining up with TRBD1. The CDR3 runs 15 residues. Trimming removed 1 base from V and 0 bases from J; junction bases left unmatched: 2. Germline V gene sequence: CDR1 KGHSY, CDR2 FQNENV. CDR3 loop: CASSQLGQVSYEQYF. The CDR3 region has the DNA TGTGCCAGCAGCCAATTGGGACAGGTCTCCTACGAGCAGTACTTC.

DNA of the CDR3: TGTGCCAGTAGTACGCTAGCGGGGGGGATATACAATGAGCAGTTCTTC. It yields the protein CASSTLAGGIYNEQFF. The chain employs TRBV19 and TRBJ2-1; TRBD2 agrees at 12 bases. The CDR3 is made up of 16 amino acids. In germline, CDR1 is LNHDA, CDR2 SQIVND (reference sequence). V dropped 4 bases and J dropped 4; count of bases not matched to a gene: 5.

This clone was picked up a small number of times. CDR3 region: CASQTSEQETQYF. For the CDR3, the DNA is TGTGCCAGCCAAACTAGCGAGCAAGAGACCCAGTACTTC. The genes are TRBV5-4 and TRBJ2-5; 7 bases agree with TRBD2. Trimming took 7 bases from V and 2 from J; bases not matched to a gene: 5. The CDR3 totals 13 residues. The germline V gene encodes CDR1 SGHNT and CDR2 YYREEE (reference sequence). Full variable domain (remainder filled in from reference TRBV5-4 and TRBJ2-5): ETGVTQSPTHLIKTRGQQVTLRCSSQSGHNTVSWYQQALGQGPQFIFQYYREEENGRGNFPPRFSGLQFPNYSSELNVNALELDDSALYLCASQTSEQETQYFGPGTRLLVL.

The chain is built from TRBV18 and TRBJ2-5, with 8 bases that match TRBD1. TRBJ2-7 explains the end of the DNA better; the J call may be wrong. This CDR3 comprises 15 residues. Per germline, CDR1 KGHSH and CDR2 LQKENI. CDR3 DNA sequence: TGTGCCAGCTCGCACGACAGGGGTAATACCTACGAGCAGTACTTC. It specifies CASSHDRGNTYEQYF.